This T cell receptor beta chain was sequenced in a study of somatic mutations in cytotoxic T cells in rheumatoid arthritis. Using immunoSEQ multiplex PCR, the repertoire was profiled, and TCRdb retains in-frame clones only, with some absent. The sample lists about 7,400 clones, 85% to 90% occurring once. The sample was CD8+ T cells sorted from blood. The source is a woman in her sixties or seventies with rheumatoid arthritis.

The CDR3 protein is CASVSSGRTDTQYF. CDR3 in DNA: TGTGCCAGCGTGTCTAGCGGTAGGACAGATACGCAGTATTTT. The chain couples TRBV2 to TRBJ2-3, with TRBD2 identical over 7 bases. This CDR3 contains 14 residues. Germline V gives CDR1 SNHLY, CDR2 FYNNEI. Trimming at V came to 8 bases and at J to 3 bases, leaving 8 bases not matched to a gene.